The T cell receptor (beta chain) described here comes from a study of T-cell memory formation after mild COVID-19. In the study overall: Among the donors, TCR clusters were largely specific to each donor. Overall study findings and caveats: Contracting CD4+ clones lay largely in CM and EM, with CD8+ ones residing in EMRA. Memory sampled before infection contained some responding clones, suggesting cross-reactive memory joined. The second-wave clones peaking on day 37 were not confirmed as SARS-CoV-2-specific.

This clonotype was counted a few times. Antigen: not known. Each CDR3 protein is one row after TCRdb ran MiXCR on the 5' RACE reads. The sample includes about half a million distinct CDR3 sequences, around a sixth of them seen just once. The V end was cut by 4 bases, the J end by 0 bases, with 15 bases between. This CDR3 is 16 amino acids long. The clonotype was recovered from an adult woman who had mild COVID-19 (a few samples of this study predate the infection). Cell type and time point are not known. Sequenced: PBMCs or a T cell subset sorted from them (not recorded which). The chain carries TRBV12-3 or TRBV12-4 and TRBJ1-1; perhaps TRBD1 as D (5 bases). CDR3 region: CASSSDSQIMNTEAFF. The CDR3 DNA sequence: TGTGCCAGCAGTTCTGACAGCCAGATCATGAACACTGAAGCTTTCTTT.